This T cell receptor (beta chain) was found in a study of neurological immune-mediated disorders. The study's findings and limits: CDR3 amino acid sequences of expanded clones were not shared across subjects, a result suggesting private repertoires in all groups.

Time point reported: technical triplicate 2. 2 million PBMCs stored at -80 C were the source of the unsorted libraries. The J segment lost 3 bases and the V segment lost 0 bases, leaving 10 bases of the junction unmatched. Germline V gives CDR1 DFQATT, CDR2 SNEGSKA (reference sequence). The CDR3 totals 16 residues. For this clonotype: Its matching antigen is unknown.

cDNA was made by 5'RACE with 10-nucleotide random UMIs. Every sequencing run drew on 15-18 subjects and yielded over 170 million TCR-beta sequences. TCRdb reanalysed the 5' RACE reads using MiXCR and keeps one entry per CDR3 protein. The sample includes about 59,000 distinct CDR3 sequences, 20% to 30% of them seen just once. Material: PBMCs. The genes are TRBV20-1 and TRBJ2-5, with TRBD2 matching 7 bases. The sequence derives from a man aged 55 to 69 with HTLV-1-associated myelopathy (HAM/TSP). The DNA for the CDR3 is TGCAGTGCTAGAGATGGCGCTAGCGGAAAGAAAGAGACCCAGTACTTC. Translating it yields CSARDGASGKKETQYF.